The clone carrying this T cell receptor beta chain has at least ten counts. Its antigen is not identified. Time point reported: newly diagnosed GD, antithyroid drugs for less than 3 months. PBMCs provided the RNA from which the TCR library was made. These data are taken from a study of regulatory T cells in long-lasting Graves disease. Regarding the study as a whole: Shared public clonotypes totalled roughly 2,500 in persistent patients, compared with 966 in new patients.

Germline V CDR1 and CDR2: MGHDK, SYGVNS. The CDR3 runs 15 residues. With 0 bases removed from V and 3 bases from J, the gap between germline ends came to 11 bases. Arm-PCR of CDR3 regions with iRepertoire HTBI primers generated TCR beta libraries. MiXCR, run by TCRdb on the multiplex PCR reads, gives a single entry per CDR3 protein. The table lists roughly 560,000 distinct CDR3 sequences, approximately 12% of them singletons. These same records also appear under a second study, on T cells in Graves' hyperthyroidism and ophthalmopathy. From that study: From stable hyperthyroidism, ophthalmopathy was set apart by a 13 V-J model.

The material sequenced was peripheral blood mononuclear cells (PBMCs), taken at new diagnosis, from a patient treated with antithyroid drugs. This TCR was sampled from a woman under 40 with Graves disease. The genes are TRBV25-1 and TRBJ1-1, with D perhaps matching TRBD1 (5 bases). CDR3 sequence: CASSEYGPGHTEAFF. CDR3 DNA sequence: TGTGCCAGCAGTGAATACGGCCCGGGGCACACTGAAGCTTTCTTT.